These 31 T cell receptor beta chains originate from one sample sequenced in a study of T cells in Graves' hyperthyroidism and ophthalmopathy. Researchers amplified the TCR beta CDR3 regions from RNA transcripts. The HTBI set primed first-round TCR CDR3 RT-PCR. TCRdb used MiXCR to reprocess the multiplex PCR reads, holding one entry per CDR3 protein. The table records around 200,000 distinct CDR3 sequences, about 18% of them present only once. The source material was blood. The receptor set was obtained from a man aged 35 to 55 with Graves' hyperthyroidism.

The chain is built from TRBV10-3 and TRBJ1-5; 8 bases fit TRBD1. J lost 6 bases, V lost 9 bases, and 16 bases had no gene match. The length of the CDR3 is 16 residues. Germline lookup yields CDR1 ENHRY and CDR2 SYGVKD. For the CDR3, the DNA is TGTGCCATAAAGGAACCCGGACAGGGTGAGAGTCAGCCCCAGCATTTT. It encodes CAIKEPGQGESQPQHF.

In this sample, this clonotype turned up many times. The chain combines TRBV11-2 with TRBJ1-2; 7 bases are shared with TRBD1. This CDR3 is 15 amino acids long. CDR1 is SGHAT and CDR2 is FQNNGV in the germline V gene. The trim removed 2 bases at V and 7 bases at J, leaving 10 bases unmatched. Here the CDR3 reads CASSLSLRGLGGYTF. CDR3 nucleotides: TGTGCCAGCAGCTTATCGCTGAGGGGGCTTGGTGGCTACACCTTC.

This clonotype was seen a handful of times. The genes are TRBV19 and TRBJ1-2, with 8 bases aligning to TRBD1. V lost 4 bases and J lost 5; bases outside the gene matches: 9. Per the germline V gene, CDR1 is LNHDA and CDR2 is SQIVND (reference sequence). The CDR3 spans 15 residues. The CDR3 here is CASSTQPDRGYGYTF. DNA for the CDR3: TGTGCCAGTAGTACTCAGCCTGACAGGGGTTATGGCTACACCTTC.

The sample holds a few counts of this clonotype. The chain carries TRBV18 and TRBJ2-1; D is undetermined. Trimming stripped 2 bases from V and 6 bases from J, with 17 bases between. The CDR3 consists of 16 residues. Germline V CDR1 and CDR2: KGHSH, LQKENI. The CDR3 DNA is TGTGCCAGCTCACCAGTCACTGGTGATCGGAGCAATGAGCAGTTCTTC. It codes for CASSPVTGDRSNEQFF.

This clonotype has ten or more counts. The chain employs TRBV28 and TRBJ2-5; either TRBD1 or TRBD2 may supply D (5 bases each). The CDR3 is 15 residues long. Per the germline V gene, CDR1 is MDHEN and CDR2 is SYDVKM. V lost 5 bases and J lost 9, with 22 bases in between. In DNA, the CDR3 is TGTGCCAGCAGTCCCCCCGGGACCCGGGTTTATGCCCAGTACTTC. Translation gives CASSPPGTRVYAQYF.

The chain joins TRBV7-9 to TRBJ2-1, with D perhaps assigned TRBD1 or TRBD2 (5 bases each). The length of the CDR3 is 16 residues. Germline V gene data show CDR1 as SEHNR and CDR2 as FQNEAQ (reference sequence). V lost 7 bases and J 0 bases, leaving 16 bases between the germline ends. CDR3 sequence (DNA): TGTGCCAGCACCCTGGGGCGGGCCAGCTCCTACAATGAGCAGTTCTTC. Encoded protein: CASTLGRASSYNEQFF.

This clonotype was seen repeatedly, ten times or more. CDR3 protein: CASSQVFRGQHTEAFF. DNA for the CDR3: TGTGCCAGCAGCCAAGTTTTTCGAGGGCAACACACTGAAGCTTTCTTT. This chain links TRBV3-1 with TRBJ1-1; D call uncertain. The ends were cut back, 1 base at V and 3 bases at J, with 15 bases in the middle. The CDR3 contains 16 residues. Germline values: CDR1 LGHDT, CDR2 YNNKEL (reference sequence).

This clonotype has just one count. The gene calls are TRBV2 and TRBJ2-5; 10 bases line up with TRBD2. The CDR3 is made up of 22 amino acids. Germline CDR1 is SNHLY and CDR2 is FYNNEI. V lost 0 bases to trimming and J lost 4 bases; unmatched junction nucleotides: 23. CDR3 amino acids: CASSEAPIGSLLAGSLRETQYF. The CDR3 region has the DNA TGTGCCAGCAGTGAAGCCCCGATCGGGTCTCTACTAGCGGGGTCCCTAAGAGAGACCCAGTACTTC.

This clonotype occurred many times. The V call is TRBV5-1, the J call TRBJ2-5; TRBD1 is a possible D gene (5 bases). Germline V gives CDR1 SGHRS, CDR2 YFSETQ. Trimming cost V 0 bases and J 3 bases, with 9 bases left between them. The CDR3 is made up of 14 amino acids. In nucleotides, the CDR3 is TGCGCCAGCAGCTTGGCCATAGGGGAAGAGACCCAGTACTTC. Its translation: CASSLAIGEETQYF.

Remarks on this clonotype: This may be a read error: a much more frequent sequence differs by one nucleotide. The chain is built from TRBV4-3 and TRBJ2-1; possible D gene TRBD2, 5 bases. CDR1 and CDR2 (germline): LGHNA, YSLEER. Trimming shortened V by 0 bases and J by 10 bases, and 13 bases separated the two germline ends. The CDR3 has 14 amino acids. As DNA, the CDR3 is TGCGCCAGCAGCCAAGACGGGAACTCCTACGAGCAGTTCTTC. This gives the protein CASSQDGNSYEQFF.

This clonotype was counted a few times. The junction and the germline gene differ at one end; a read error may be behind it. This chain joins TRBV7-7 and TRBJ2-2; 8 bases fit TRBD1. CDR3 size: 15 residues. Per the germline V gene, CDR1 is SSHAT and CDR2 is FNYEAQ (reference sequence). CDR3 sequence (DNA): TGTGCTAGCAGCCTAAACAGGGGGGACACCGGGGAGCTGTTTTTT. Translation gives CASSLNRGDTGELFF.

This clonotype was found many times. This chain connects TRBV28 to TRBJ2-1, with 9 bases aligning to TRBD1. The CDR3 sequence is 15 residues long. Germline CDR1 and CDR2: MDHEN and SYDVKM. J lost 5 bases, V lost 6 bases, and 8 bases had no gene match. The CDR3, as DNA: TGTGCCAGCAGCCCGACAGGGGGTTTGAACAATGAGCAGTTCTTC. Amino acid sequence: CASSPTGGLNNEQFF. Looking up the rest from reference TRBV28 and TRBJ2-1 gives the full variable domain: DVKVTQSSRYLVKRTGEKVFLECVQDMDHENMFWYRQDPGLGLRLIYFSYDVKMKEKGDIPEGYSVSREKKERFSLILESASTNQTSMYLCASSPTGGLNNEQFFGPGTRLTVL.

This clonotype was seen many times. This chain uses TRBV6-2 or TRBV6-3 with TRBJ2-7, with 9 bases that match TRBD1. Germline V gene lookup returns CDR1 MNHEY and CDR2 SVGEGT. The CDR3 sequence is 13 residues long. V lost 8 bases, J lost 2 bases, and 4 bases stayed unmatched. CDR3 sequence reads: CASRDRATYEQYF. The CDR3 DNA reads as TGTGCCAGCCGGGACAGGGCTACCTACGAGCAGTACTTC.

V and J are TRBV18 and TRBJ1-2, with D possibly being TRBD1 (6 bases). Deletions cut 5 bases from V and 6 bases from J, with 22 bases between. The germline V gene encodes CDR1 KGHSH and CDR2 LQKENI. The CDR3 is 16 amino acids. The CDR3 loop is CASSSRPGHQLDGYTF. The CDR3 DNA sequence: TGTGCCAGCTCATCAAGACCGGGACACCAACTAGATGGCTACACCTTC.

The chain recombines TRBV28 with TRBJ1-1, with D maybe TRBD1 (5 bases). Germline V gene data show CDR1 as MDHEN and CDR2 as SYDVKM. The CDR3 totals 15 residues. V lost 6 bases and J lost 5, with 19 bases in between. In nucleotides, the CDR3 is TGTGCCAGCAGAAAAGCAGGGAGAGGGGAGACTGAAGCTTTCTTT. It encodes CASRKAGRGETEAFF.

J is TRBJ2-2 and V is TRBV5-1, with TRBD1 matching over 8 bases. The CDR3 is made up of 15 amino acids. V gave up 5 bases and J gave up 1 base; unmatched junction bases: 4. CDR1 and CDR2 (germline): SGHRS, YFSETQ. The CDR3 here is CASRPGTGNTGELFF. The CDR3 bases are TGCGCCAGCAGGCCCGGGACAGGGAACACCGGGGAGCTGTTTTTT.

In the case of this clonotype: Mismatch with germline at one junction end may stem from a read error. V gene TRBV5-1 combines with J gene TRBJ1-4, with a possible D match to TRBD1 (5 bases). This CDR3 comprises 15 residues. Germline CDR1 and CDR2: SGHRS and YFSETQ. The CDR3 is CASRPWGGRDEKLFF. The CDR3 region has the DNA TGTGCCAGCAGACCCTGGGGAGGGAGGGACGAAAAACTGTTTTTT.

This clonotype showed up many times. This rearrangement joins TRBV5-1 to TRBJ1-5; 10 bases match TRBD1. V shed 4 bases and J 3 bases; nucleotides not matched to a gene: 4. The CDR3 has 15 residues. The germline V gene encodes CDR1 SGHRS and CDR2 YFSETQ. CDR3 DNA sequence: TGCGCCAGCAGCGGGACAGGGGCCCCCAATCAGCCCCAGCATTTT. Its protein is CASSGTGAPNQPQHF.

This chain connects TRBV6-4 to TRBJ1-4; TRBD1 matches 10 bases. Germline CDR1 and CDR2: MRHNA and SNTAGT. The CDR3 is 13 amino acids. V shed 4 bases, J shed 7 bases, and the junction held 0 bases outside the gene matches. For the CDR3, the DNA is TGTGCCAGCAGTGGGGACAGGGGTGAAAAACTGTTTTTT. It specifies CASSGDRGEKLFF.

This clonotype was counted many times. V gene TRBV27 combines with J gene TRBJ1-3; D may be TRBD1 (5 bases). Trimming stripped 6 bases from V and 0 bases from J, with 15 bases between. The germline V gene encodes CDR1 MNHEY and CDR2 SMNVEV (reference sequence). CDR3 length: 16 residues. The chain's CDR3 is CASSPGGRSSGNTIYF. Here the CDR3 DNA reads TGTGCCAGCAGCCCCGGGGGGAGGAGCTCTGGAAACACCATATATTTT.

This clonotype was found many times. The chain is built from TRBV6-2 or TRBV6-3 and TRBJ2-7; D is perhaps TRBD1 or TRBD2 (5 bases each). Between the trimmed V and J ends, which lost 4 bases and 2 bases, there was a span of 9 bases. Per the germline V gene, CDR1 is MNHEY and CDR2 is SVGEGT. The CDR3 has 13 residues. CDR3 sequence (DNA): TGTGCCAGCAGTTTGGGGGTAGCCTACGAGCAGTACTTC. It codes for CASSLGVAYEQYF.

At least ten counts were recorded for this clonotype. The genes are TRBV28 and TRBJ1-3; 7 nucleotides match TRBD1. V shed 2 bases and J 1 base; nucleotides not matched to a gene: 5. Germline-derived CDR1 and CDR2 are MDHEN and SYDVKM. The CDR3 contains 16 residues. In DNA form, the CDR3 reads TGTGCCAGCAGTTTACCTCAGGGGGGTTCTGGAAACACCATATATTTT. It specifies CASSLPQGGSGNTIYF.

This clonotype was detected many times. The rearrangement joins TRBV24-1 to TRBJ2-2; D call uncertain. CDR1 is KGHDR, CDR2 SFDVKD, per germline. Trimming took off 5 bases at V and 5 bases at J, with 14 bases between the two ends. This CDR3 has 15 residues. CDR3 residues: CATSGVTPRTGELFF. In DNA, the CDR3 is TGTGCCACCAGTGGCGTCACGCCGAGAACCGGGGAGCTGTTTTTT.

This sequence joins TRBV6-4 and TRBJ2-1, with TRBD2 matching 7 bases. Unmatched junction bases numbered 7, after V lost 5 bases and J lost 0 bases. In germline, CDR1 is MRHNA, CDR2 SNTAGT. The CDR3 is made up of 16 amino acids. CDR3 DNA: TGTGCCAGCAGTCCTTCGGGGGGAGGCTCCTACAATGAGCAGTTCTTC. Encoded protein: CASSPSGGGSYNEQFF.

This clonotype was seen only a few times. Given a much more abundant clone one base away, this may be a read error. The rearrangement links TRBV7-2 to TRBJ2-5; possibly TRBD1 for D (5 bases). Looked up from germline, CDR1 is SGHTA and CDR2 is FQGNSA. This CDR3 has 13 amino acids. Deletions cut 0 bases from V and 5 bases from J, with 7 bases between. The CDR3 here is CASSLAKGETQYF. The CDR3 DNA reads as TGTGCCAGCAGCTTAGCAAAGGGGGAGACCCAGTACTTC. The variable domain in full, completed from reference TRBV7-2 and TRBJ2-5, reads GAGVSQSPSNKVTEKGKDVELRCDPISGHTALYWYRQSLGQGLEFLIYFQGNSAPDKSGLPSDRFSAERTGGSVSTLTIQRTQQEDSAVYLCASSLAKGETQYFGPGTRLLVL.

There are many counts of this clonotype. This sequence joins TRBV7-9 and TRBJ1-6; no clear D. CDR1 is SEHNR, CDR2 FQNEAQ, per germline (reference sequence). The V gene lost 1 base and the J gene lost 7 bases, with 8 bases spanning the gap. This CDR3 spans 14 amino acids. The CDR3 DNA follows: TGTGCCAGCAGCTTAGTGGTTCGGAATTCACCCCTCCACTTT. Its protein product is CASSLVVRNSPLHF.

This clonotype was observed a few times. CDR3 amino acids: CASSPPTGGRGDTQYF. The CDR3 nucleotides read TGTGCCAGCTCACCACCGACCGGAGGGCGAGGAGATACGCAGTATTTT. This chain connects TRBV18 to TRBJ2-3, with a possible D match to TRBD2 (6 bases). The CDR3 contains 16 residues. The germline V gene encodes CDR1 KGHSH and CDR2 LQKENI. The V end lost 0 bases, the J end lost 5 bases, and 15 bases lay between the germline ends.

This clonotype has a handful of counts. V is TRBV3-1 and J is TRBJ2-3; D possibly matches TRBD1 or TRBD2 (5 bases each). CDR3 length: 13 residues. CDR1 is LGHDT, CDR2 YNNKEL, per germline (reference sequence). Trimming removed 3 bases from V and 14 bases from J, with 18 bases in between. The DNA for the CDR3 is TGTGCCAGCAGCCAGTCTACCGGGACCTATCCGTATTTT. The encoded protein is CASSQSTGTYPYF.

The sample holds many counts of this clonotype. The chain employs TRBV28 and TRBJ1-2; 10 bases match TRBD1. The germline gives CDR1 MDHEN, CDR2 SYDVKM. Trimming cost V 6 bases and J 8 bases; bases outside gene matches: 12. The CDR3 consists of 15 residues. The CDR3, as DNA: TGTGCCAGCAGGGGGATGTTTGGGACAGGGGTAGGCTACACCTTC. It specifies CASRGMFGTGVGYTF.

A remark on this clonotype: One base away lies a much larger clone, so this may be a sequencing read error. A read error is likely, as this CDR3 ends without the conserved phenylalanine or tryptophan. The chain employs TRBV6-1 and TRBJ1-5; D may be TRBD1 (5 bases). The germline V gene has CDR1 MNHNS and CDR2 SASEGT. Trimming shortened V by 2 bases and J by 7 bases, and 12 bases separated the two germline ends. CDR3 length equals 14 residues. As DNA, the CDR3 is TGTGCCAGCAGTGAACTCAGGGTGAGACAGCCCCAGCATTCT. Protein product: CASSELRVRQPQHS.

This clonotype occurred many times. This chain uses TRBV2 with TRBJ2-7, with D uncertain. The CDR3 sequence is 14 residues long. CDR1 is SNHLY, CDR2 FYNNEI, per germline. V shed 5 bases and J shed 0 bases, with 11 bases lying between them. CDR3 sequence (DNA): TGTGCCAGCAGTCCCCAGAGGAGCTCCTACGAGCAGTACTTC. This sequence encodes CASSPQRSSYEQYF.